The 9 T cell receptor beta chains presented below share a single source sample, sequenced in a study of cytomegalovirus exposure and HLA in healthy donors. PCR employed 60 Vbeta and 13 Jbeta primers. Only in-frame clones appear in the TCRdb table, and some are missing; sequencing was by immunoSEQ multiplex PCR. The sample carries roughly 130,000 clones, roughly 84% recorded once. Material for sequencing was PBMCs. Receptors originate from a man aged 45-65 years in good health and CMV-seronegative.

J is TRBJ1-2 and V is TRBV30; D is unclear. Per the germline V gene, CDR1 is GTSNPN and CDR2 is SVGIG (reference sequence). V was trimmed by 2 bases and J by 0 bases, leaving 7 bases between them. There are 13 residues in the CDR3. The DNA of the CDR3 is TGTGCCTGGAGTATAGATTCTAACTATGGCTACACCTTC. This gives the protein CAWSIDSNYGYTF.

This clone has just one count. The chain couples TRBV9 to TRBJ2-1, with D perhaps TRBD1 (7 bases). The germline V gene has CDR1 SGDLS and CDR2 YYNGEE. The CDR3 loop spans 13 amino acids. The ends were cut back, 5 bases at V and 5 bases at J, with 11 bases in the middle. The CDR3 region is CASSGGTDNEQFF. The CDR3, as DNA: TGTGCCAGCAGTGGGGGGACAGACAATGAGCAGTTCTTC.

In this sample, this clone turned up a few times. V gene TRBV7-8 combines with J gene TRBJ1-1; no clear D gene. Trimming shortened V by 2 bases and J by 1 base, and 11 bases separated the two germline ends. Germline V gives CDR1 SGHVS, CDR2 FQNEAQ. The CDR3 contains 15 residues. DNA for the CDR3: TGTGCCAGCAGCTTATTTGGGCCCGAGAACACTGAAGCTTTCTTT. This translates into CASSLFGPENTEAFF.

J is TRBJ1-5 and V is TRBV19; D unresolved. Germline CDR1 reads LNHDA; CDR2 reads SQIVND (reference sequence). The CDR3 extends over 15 amino acids. Trimming removed 0 bases from V and 9 bases from J, with 15 bases in between. The CDR3 protein is CASSIDRGVFWPQHF. CDR3 DNA sequence: TGTGCCAGTAGTATAGATCGCGGGGTTTTTTGGCCCCAGCATTTT.

The chain joins TRBV7-9 to TRBJ2-3; 10 bases match TRBD2. Germline CDR1 SEHNR, CDR2 FQNEAQ (reference sequence). CDR3 length equals 17 residues. Trimming removed 6 bases from V and 2 bases from J; junction bases left unmatched: 11. CDR3: CASRQPRTSGPTDTQYF. CDR3 bases: TGTGCCAGCAGACAACCCCGGACTAGCGGACCCACAGATACGCAGTATTTT.

V is TRBV5-5 and J is TRBJ1-1; perhaps TRBD1 as D (6 bases). Germline values: CDR1 SGHKS, CDR2 YYEKEE (reference sequence). The V gene lost 3 bases and the J gene lost 8 bases, with 17 bases spanning the gap. The CDR3 covers 14 residues. The CDR3 here is CASSWFNRETEAFF. The CDR3 DNA reads as TGTGCCAGCAGCTGGTTCAACAGGGAAACGGAAGCTTTCTTT.

This rearrangement joins TRBV7-2 to TRBJ2-1; TRBD2 matches 8 bases. Germline V gene sequence: CDR1 SGHTA, CDR2 FQGNSA. The CDR3 covers 13 residues. V dropped 8 bases and J dropped 7; count of bases not matched to a gene: 7. CDR3 residues: CASRLAGANEQFF. CDR3 DNA: TGTGCCAGCCGCCTAGCGGGCGCTAATGAGCAGTTCTTC.

The genes are TRBV19 and TRBJ2-3, with TRBD1 identical over 9 bases. The CDR3 has 12 amino acids. Germline assignment: CDR1 LNHDA and CDR2 SQIVND (reference sequence). With V trimmed by 10 bases and J by 4 bases, 3 bases remained unmatched. The CDR3 bases are TGTGCCACCGGGACAGGGTCAGATACGCAGTATTTT. Its translation: CATGTGSDTQYF.

This chain uses TRBV7-3 with TRBJ2-2; D is possibly TRBD1 (5 bases). The CDR3 loop spans 16 amino acids. Trimming shortened V by 5 bases and J by 0 bases, and 13 bases separated the two germline ends. Germline assignment: CDR1 SGHTA and CDR2 FQGTGA. For the CDR3, the DNA is TGTGCCAGCAGCCCCCAGGGCTCGGCGAACACCGGGGAGCTGTTTTTT. This translates into CASSPQGSANTGELFF.